A single sample is the source of the 21 T cell receptor beta chains below, sequenced in a study of CD8 T cells in Susac syndrome (dated by TCRdb to between 2019 and 2020). Libraries were constructed by the immunoSEQ multiplex PCR assay. RNA was extracted using the RNeasy kit, and about 0.45 to 1 microgram was reverse transcribed with random hexamers. Using fastp at Q25 and MiXCR, TCRdb reprocessed the public reads and kept productive beta chains. When rows share a CDR3 protein, they turn into one entry using the most common DNA and genes. In all, the sample holds 100,000 to 150,000 distinct CDR3 sequences, and nearly 95% of those were seen once. The ten largest clonotypes hold around 0.12% of the sample. The source material was CD4+ T cells from PBMCs. These receptors all come from a human donor in good health.

J is TRBJ2-5 and V is TRBV3-1; 9 bases align to TRBD1. CDR1 and CDR2 from the germline V gene are LGHDT and YNNKEL (reference sequence). J lost 6 bases, V lost 3 bases, and 8 bases had no gene match. This CDR3 contains 15 residues. The chain's CDR3 is CASSHSDRGAKTQYF. CDR3 DNA: TGTGCCAGCAGCCATTCGGACAGGGGCGCAAAGACCCAGTACTTC.

The J gene is TRBJ2-1, the V gene TRBV29-1; TRBD1 might be the D (6 bases). Between the trimmed V and J ends, which lost 7 bases and 2 bases, there was a span of 18 bases. This CDR3 has 15 amino acids. Germline V gives CDR1 SQVTM, CDR2 ANQGSEA. The CDR3 DNA is TGCAGCGGTCATCAGGGGAGTGGCGCCTACAATGAGCAGTTCTTC. Its translation is CSGHQGSGAYNEQFF.

The chain uses TRBV29-1 and TRBJ2-1, with 12 nucleotides matching TRBD2. Germline CDR1 and CDR2: SQVTM and ANQGSEA. The junction had 13 bases not matched to a gene; V was cut back by 1 base and J by 9 bases. The CDR3 length is 17 residues. The CDR3: CSVEVWASGRAVGEQFF. CDR3 nucleotides: TGCAGCGTTGAAGTATGGGCTAGCGGGAGGGCCGTGGGTGAGCAGTTCTTC.

The V and J genes are TRBV29-1 and TRBJ2-7; tentatively, D is TRBD2 (7 bases). V lost 3 bases and J 7 bases, leaving 16 bases between the germline ends. The CDR3 has 13 amino acids. The germline V gene has CDR1 SQVTM and CDR2 ANQGSEA. The CDR3 region has the DNA TGCAGCGTTGAGGGGGGGCGTCGTCGGGAGCAGTACTTC. This gives the protein CSVEGGRRREQYF.

The rearrangement joins TRBV28 to TRBJ1-1, with D possibly matching TRBD1 (5 bases). Per germline, CDR1 MDHEN and CDR2 SYDVKM. The CDR3 has 14 residues. V shed 5 bases and J shed 5 bases, with 15 bases lying between them. CDR3 in DNA: TGTGCCAGCAGTCTACCCTTCAGGGAAACTGAAGCTTTCTTT. This encodes CASSLPFRETEAFF.

V is TRBV29-1 and J is TRBJ2-3; weak D call: TRBD1 (6 bases). Germline loops: CDR1 SQVTM, CDR2 ANQGSEA. Trimming left V 6 bases short and J 1 base short, with 11 bases between. The CDR3 runs 13 residues. The DNA of the CDR3 is TGCAGCGTCAGGGGCCTGGGCACAGATACGCAGTATTTT. It codes for CSVRGLGTDTQYF.

This clonotype occurred once. The chain employs TRBV3-1 and TRBJ2-7, with D perhaps matching TRBD2 (6 bases). The CDR3 is 14 residues long. Germline lookup yields CDR1 LGHDT and CDR2 YNNKEL (reference sequence). V shed 2 bases and J shed 6 bases, with 14 bases lying between them. The CDR3 here is CASSQITGASEQYF. CDR3 nucleotides: TGTGCCAGCAGCCAAATTACGGGAGCCTCCGAGCAGTACTTC.

This chain connects TRBV24-1 to TRBJ2-6; 12 positions match TRBD2. V trimming: 5 bases; J trimming: 0 bases; junction bases outside the gene matches: 4. The CDR3 has 18 amino acids. Per the germline V gene, CDR1 is KGHDR and CDR2 is SFDVKD. The CDR3 DNA sequence: TGTGCCACCAGTGTCCTGACTAGCGGGAGCTCTGGGGCCAACGTCCTGACTTTC. Encoded protein: CATSVLTSGSSGANVLTF.

The rearrangement joins TRBV5-1 to TRBJ2-7; D call uncertain. The CDR3 is made up of 14 amino acids. V shed 0 bases and J shed 0 bases, with 7 bases lying between them. Germline assignment: CDR1 SGHRS and CDR2 YFSETQ. Written as DNA, the CDR3 is TGCGCCAGCAGCTTGGGGAAAGGCTCCTACGAGCAGTACTTC. The encoded protein is CASSLGKGSYEQYF.

V gene TRBV28 combines with J gene TRBJ2-3, with D unclear. The CDR3 is made up of 11 amino acids. Germline V gives CDR1 MDHEN, CDR2 SYDVKM. V gave up 6 bases and J gave up 9 bases, with 10 bases separating them. The CDR3 nucleotides are TGTGCCAGCAGCTCCATAGAGACGCAGTATTTT. Protein sequence: CASSSIETQYF.

This clonotype was seen just once. The rearrangement uses TRBV28 and TRBJ2-2; perhaps TRBD1 as D (5 bases). V gave up 7 bases and J gave up 1 base, with 13 bases separating them. Germline V gene sequence: CDR1 MDHEN, CDR2 SYDVKM. The CDR3 has 15 residues. CDR3 in DNA: TGTGCCAGCACCTTGGGCAGGGTGAACACCGGGGAGCTGTTTTTT. This translates into CASTLGRVNTGELFF.

The chain joins TRBV2 to TRBJ2-4, with unresolved D. CDR3 length equals 12 residues. Germline loops: CDR1 SNHLY, CDR2 FYNNEI. Trimming stripped 8 bases from V and 5 bases from J, with 10 bases between. Here the CDR3 DNA reads TGTGCCAGCCTAATCCAGGAAAACATTCAGTACTTC. This encodes CASLIQENIQYF.

The chain is built from TRBV28 and TRBJ2-7; a weak D match, TRBD2 (7 bases). Trimming stripped 7 bases from V and 5 bases from J, with 21 bases between. The CDR3 contains 15 residues. CDR1 and CDR2 from the germline V gene are MDHEN and SYDVKM. The CDR3 DNA sequence: TGTGCCAGCACCCTAGGGGGAGGGGGGATCCACGAGCAGTACTTC. Amino acid sequence: CASTLGGGGIHEQYF.

The chain links TRBV7-2 to TRBJ2-2, with 14 bases identical to TRBD2. V dropped 5 bases and J dropped 1; count of bases not matched to a gene: 9. CDR1 is SGHTA, CDR2 FQGNSA, per germline. The CDR3 spans 19 residues. In DNA form, the CDR3 reads TGTGCCAGCAGCCATCCGGGACTAGCGGGAGATGAGAACACCGGGGAGCTGTTTTTT. Protein sequence: CASSHPGLAGDENTGELFF.

This clonotype was detected only once. V is TRBV7-2 and J is TRBJ2-3, with 9 bases matching TRBD1. V lost 5 bases and J lost 6; bases outside the gene matches: 6. The CDR3 length is 14 residues. Germline V gene sequence: CDR1 SGHTA, CDR2 FQGNSA. The DNA of the CDR3 is TGTGCCAGCAGCCCGACAGGGGGTATTGATACGCAGTATTTT. Amino acids: CASSPTGGIDTQYF.

This clonotype was counted a single time. The rearrangement joins TRBV3-1 to TRBJ2-7; D is unclear. The germline V gene has CDR1 LGHDT and CDR2 YNNKEL (reference sequence). This CDR3 region has 11 residues. V dropped 5 bases and J dropped 4 bases, with 6 bases sitting between them. CDR3 region: CASSDWYEQYF. CDR3 DNA: TGTGCCAGCAGCGACTGGTACGAGCAGTACTTC.

This chain links TRBV7-9 with TRBJ1-2; 7 nucleotides agree with TRBD1. Trimming took 0 bases from V and 7 from J; bases not matched to a gene: 8. The germline V gene has CDR1 SEHNR and CDR2 FQNEAQ (reference sequence). The CDR3 spans 15 residues. CDR3 protein: CASSLAGGGHSGYTF. In nucleotides, the CDR3 is TGTGCCAGCAGCTTAGCAGGGGGCGGTCATTCTGGCTACACCTTC.

The chain has TRBV20-1 and TRBJ1-2; 7 bases agree with TRBD1. This CDR3 comprises 13 residues. V was clipped by 3 bases and J by 7 bases; unmatched bases: 8. Germline V lookup: CDR1 DFQATT, CDR2 SNEGSKA (reference sequence). The CDR3 loop is CSASPGTVVGYTF. The CDR3 nucleotides are TGCAGTGCTAGCCCCGGGACAGTCGTTGGCTACACCTTC.

CDR3 amino acids: CASSLAQEFHEQFF. CDR3 coding DNA: TGTGCCAGCAGCTTAGCGCAGGAGTTCCATGAGCAGTTCTTC. This chain uses TRBV7-9 with TRBJ2-1; D gene uncertain. CDR3 length: 14 residues. V was shortened by 0 bases and J by 8 bases, with 11 bases between the two germline ends. The germline gives CDR1 SEHNR, CDR2 FQNEAQ (reference sequence).

The CDR3 loop is CASSLGLAARSSYEQYF. The DNA for the CDR3 is TGTGCCAGCAGCCTGGGACTAGCGGCGCGGAGCTCCTACGAGCAGTACTTC. This chain uses TRBV3-1 with TRBJ2-7; TRBD2 aligns across 11 bases. Trimming at V came to 4 bases and at J to 0 bases, leaving 8 bases not matched to a gene. Germline lookup yields CDR1 LGHDT and CDR2 YNNKEL (reference sequence). The CDR3 has 17 amino acids.

The chain links TRBV6-1 to TRBJ2-6; D gene uncertain. Trimming cost V 5 bases and J 0 bases, with 14 bases left between them. Germline CDR1 and CDR2: MNHNS and SASEGT. The CDR3 covers 17 residues. In nucleotides, the CDR3 is TGTGCCAGCAGTCCCCGCGGTCCCAGCTCTGGGGCCAACGTCCTGACTTTC. As protein: CASSPRGPSSGANVLTF.